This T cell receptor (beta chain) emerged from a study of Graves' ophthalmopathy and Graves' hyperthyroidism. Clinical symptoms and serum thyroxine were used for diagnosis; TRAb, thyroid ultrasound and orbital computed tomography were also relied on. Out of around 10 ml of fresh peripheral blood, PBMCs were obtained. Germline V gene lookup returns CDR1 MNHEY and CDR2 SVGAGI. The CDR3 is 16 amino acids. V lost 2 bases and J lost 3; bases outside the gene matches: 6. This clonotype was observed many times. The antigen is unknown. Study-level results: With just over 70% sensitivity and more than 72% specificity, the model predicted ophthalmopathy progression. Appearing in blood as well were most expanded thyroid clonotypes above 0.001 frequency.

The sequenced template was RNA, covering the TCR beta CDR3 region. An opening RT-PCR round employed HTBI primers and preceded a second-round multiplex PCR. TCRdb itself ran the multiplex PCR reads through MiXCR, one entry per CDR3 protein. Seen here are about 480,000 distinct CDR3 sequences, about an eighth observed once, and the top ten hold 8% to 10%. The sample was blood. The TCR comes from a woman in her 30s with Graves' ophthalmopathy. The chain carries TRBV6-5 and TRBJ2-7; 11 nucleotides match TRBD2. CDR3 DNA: TGTGCCAGCAGTTACGCCGGGACTAGCGGAGTCTACGAGCAGTACTTC. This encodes CASSYAGTSGVYEQYF.